This passage covers 10 T cell receptor beta chains from one sample sequenced in a study of beta chain features in type 1 diabetes. Reverse transcribing all isolated RNA meant expressed TCRB transcripts were sequenced. Using immunoSEQ multiplex PCR, the repertoire was profiled, and TCRdb retains in-frame clones only, with some absent. This repertoire shows nearly 250,000 clones, about 14% found once; its top ten account for approximately 0.024%. Material: naive CD4+ T cells from blood. These TCRs come from a middle-aged woman in good health.

This clone occurred a few times. The chain employs TRBV25-1 and TRBJ1-2; TRBD1 matches 8 bases. V lost 3 bases and J lost 2; bases outside the gene matches: 5. Germline V gene lookup returns CDR1 MGHDK and CDR2 SYGVNS. The CDR3 length is 15 residues. CDR3 loop: CASSDFTGGNYGYTF. As DNA, the CDR3 is TGTGCCAGCAGTGACTTCACAGGGGGGAACTATGGCTACACCTTC.

This clone was counted between two and nine times. The rearrangement joins TRBV10-3 to TRBJ2-5; the match to TRBD2 covers 9 bases. The germline CDR1 and CDR2 sequences are ENHRY and SYGVKD. Unmatched junction bases numbered 9, after V lost 0 bases and J lost 4 bases. The CDR3 runs 17 residues. As DNA, the CDR3 is TGTGCCATCAGTGAGTCTGCGGCGGGGGGGCCCCGAGAGACCCAGTACTTC. Protein sequence: CAISESAAGGPRETQYF.

The V call is TRBV21-1, the J call TRBJ1-6; TRBD1 is the table's D call, not checked against the DNA. TRBV21-1 is a recognized pseudogene. The CDR3 contains 16 residues. CDR3 nucleotides: TGTGCCAGCAGCATGTCCACAGGGGGCTCGAATTCACCCCTCCACTTT. The encoded protein is CASSMSTGGSNSPLHF.

The chain has TRBV28 and TRBJ2-7; 8 positions agree with TRBD1. The CDR3 loop spans 16 amino acids. Germline V CDR1 and CDR2: MDHEN, SYDVKM. Trimming at V came to 1 base and at J to 6 bases, leaving 11 bases not matched to a gene. CDR3 coding DNA: TGTGCCAGCAGTTTATTACTTGGACAGGGAACTTTCGAGCAGTACTTC. It yields the protein CASSLLLGQGTFEQYF.

There are a few counts of this clone. The chain links TRBV5-1 to TRBJ2-2, with D perhaps TRBD2 (6 bases). Per the germline V gene, CDR1 is SGHRS and CDR2 is YFSETQ. The V end was cut by 1 base, the J end by 4 bases, with 11 bases between. This CDR3 contains 15 residues. Written as DNA, the CDR3 is TGCGCCAGCAGCTTGACGCTAGCGACCACCGGGGAGCTGTTTTTT. It yields the protein CASSLTLATTGELFF.

This clone was detected only a few times. The genes are TRBV9 and TRBJ1-1; TRBD1 agrees at 9 bases. With V trimmed by 3 bases and J by 6 bases, 15 bases remained unmatched. The CDR3 is made up of 17 amino acids. Germline loops: CDR1 SGDLS, CDR2 YYNGEE. The CDR3 nucleotides read TGTGCCAGCAGCGCCAGGGGGGACAGGGTGGGCTCAGCTGAAGCTTTCTTT. Protein product: CASSARGDRVGSAEAFF.

This clone was seen more than once but under ten times. The rearrangement uses TRBV10-3 and TRBJ1-2; D not certain. The germline CDR1 and CDR2 sequences are ENHRY and SYGVKD. CDR3 length: 11 residues. The V end lost 5 bases, the J end lost 8 bases, and 9 bases lay between the germline ends. The CDR3 DNA sequence: TGTGCCATCAGTACCGCGTGGGGCTACACCTTC. Translation: CAISTAWGYTF.

In this sample, this clone turned up a few times. This chain connects TRBV5-4 to TRBJ1-2; D is possibly TRBD1 (6 bases). The CDR3 runs 14 residues. The germline V and J ends were trimmed by 5 bases and 4 bases, with 15 bases remaining between them. CDR1 and CDR2 from the germline V gene are SGHNT and YYREEE (reference sequence). Written as DNA, the CDR3 is TGTGCCAGCAGAAAAAACAGGGAAAGCTATGGCTACACCTTC. Amino acids: CASRKNRESYGYTF.

This clone occurred a few times. V and J are TRBV11-2 and TRBJ2-5, with TRBD1 matching over 7 bases. The V gene end was trimmed by 1 base and the J gene end by 5 bases; junction bases not matched to a gene: 7. This CDR3 is 15 amino acids long. Germline loops: CDR1 SGHAT, CDR2 FQNNGV. CDR3 coding DNA: TGTGCCAGCAGCTTAGGGACAGGTAGAGGTGAGACCCAGTACTTC. Its protein is CASSLGTGRGETQYF.

The chain uses TRBV2 and TRBJ1-2, with 9 bases identical to TRBD1. Germline CDR1 reads SNHLY; CDR2 reads FYNNEI. This CDR3 contains 11 residues. The V gene end was trimmed by 9 bases and the J gene end by 4 bases; junction bases not matched to a gene: 0. The CDR3 DNA follows: TGTGCCAGGGGACAGGGCTATGGCTACACCTTC. This sequence encodes CARGQGYGYTF.